This section outlines one TCR beta chain sequence together with its context. V lost 0 bases, J lost 0 bases, and 10 bases lay in between. Germline CDR1 reads SGHTS; CDR2 reads YDEGEE. The CDR3 spans 15 residues. This entry comes from a study of T cell changes during pregnancy in multiple sclerosis. TCRdb keeps only in-frame clones here, not all; method: immunoSEQ multiplex PCR. The table shows 75,000 to 80,000 clones, with 89% occurring only once. Specimen: peripheral blood, collected before pregnancy. This TCR was sampled from a female donor with multiple sclerosis, enrolled in a pregnancy study. The chain is built from TRBV5-8 and TRBJ2-7; TRBD1 might be the D (6 bases). CDR3 residues: CASSLGQVGSYEQYF. The DNA for the CDR3 is TGTGCCAGCAGCTTGGGACAGGTAGGCTCCTACGAGCAGTACTTC.